Listed here is a single T cell receptor (beta chain). The data derive from a study of blood T cell repertoires in COVID-19. Study summary: The samples span acute and convalescent COVID-19 from the United States, Italy and Spain. PBMCs, B-cell-depleted T cells, or T cells were the source of the cDNA or gDNA that made up the material.

Per the authors' pipeline: Reference gene primer amplification in the assay estimated nucleated cell counts. Some clones are missing from TCRdb's copy, which holds only in-frame ones; the method was immunoSEQ multiplex PCR. That table furnishes V, J and clone size, whereas the DNA furnished D and trimming. The repertoire holds about 140,000 clones, about 79% seen once, with over 4% in the top ten. The CDR3 is 13 residues long. V was trimmed by 5 bases and J by 1 base, leaving 9 bases between them. The source material was peripheral blood. This chain links TRBV12-3 or TRBV12-4 with TRBJ2-7; D gene uncertain. The receptor's source is a woman older than 75 with active or convalescent COVID-19. The CDR3 DNA reads as TGTGCCAGCAGTACACAGCCATCCTACGAGCAGTACTTC. Amino acids: CASSTQPSYEQYF.